This T cell receptor beta chain emerged from a study of T-cell memory formation after mild COVID-19. Whole-study results and caveats: Some clones that responded were present in memory (sampled pre-infection), which suggests cross-reactive memory joined. Clones that contracted from day 15 to 85 were balanced CD4/CD8, while later expanders leaned CD4+. Most CD4+ clones that shrank were in CM and EM, while CD8+ ones turned up in EMRA.

5'RACE primed from the constant segment yielded TCR alpha and TCR beta cDNA libraries bearing sample barcodes and UMIs. MiXCR, applied by TCRdb to the 5' RACE reads, yields one record per CDR3 protein. Of a few hundred thousand distinct CDR3 sequences listed, roughly 10% are singletons. Comment on this clonotype: Its antigen is undetermined.

CDR1 and CDR2 from the germline V gene are SGHTA and FQGNSA. The CDR3 length is 14 residues. V shed 5 bases, J shed 4 bases, and the junction held 6 bases outside the gene matches. This receptor was taken from a man aged 18-30 years who had mild COVID-19 (a few samples of this study predate the infection). Cell type and time point are not known. Sequencing input: PBMCs or a T cell subset sorted from them (not recorded which). The gene calls are TRBV7-2 and TRBJ2-5, with 8 bases that match TRBD1. The CDR3 reads CASSPWQGAETQYF. The CDR3 nucleotides are TGTGCCAGCAGCCCCTGGCAGGGGGCAGAGACCCAGTACTTC.